Listed below are T cell receptor beta chains from one sample, sequenced in a study of chemoradiotherapy in HPV16-positive cancers. Sequenced by immunoSEQ multiplex PCR; TCRdb stores in-frame clones only, minus some. The table shows roughly 4,600 clones, with roughly nine tenths occurring only once. Specimen: tumor tissue, collected from a patient who underwent chemoradiotherapy. The receptors originated from a human donor with HPV-associated anogenital cancer. CDR3s include the opening cysteine and the closing phenylalanine or tryptophan. D genes are given only for firm matches. Size is stated for part of the rows, as once, few or many counts, or as a class when the clone is expanded.

.,.,TRBJ2-3,TRBV5-1,CASSLEGSQWDTQYF,TGCGCCAGCAGCTTGGAGGGCTCCCAATGGGATACGCAGTATTTT
.,.,TRBJ1-1,TRBV7-9,CASSPEYTEAFF,TGTGCCAGCAGCCCAGAATACACTGAAGCTTTCTTT
TRBD1,.,TRBJ1-1,TRBV7-9,CASSLGQGVVTEAFF,TGTGCCAGCAGCTTAGGACAGGGGGTCGTCACTGAAGCTTTCTTT
TRBD1,.,TRBJ1-2,TRBV4-3,CASSQGPGGGYGYTF,TGCGCCAGCAGCCAAGGACCAGGGGGAGGCTATGGCTACACCTTC
TRBD1,.,TRBJ1-5,TRBV2,CASSSQGLNQPQHF,TGTGCCAGCAGCTCACAGGGGCTCAATCAGCCCCAGCATTTT
.,.,TRBJ1-1,TRBV4-1,CASSLGMGTKAFF,TGCGCCAGCAGCCTCGGGATGGGGACCAAAGCTTTCTTT
TRBD2,.,TRBJ2-3,TRBV19,CASSIGGTSGTDTQYF,TGTGCCAGTAGTATAGGGGGGACTAGCGGGACAGATACGCAGTATTTT
.,.,TRBJ1-1,TRBV15,CATSNRVDTEAFF,TGTGCCACCAGCAACAGGGTTGACACTGAAGCTTTCTTT
.,.,TRBJ2-7,TRBV6-1,CACAAKGGTYEQYF,TGTGCTTGCGCGGCAAAAGGAGGGACTTACGAGCAGTACTTC
.,.,TRBJ1-2,TRBV28,CASSLGQVNGYTF,TGTGCCAGCAGTTTAGGCCAAGTGAATGGCTACACCTTC
.,.,TRBJ2-3,TRBV2,CASTQGGGTDTQYF,TGTGCCAGCACCCAGGGTGGAGGGACAGATACGCAGTATTTT
.,.,TRBJ2-1,TRBV7-6,CASSPEAGSYNEQFF,TGTGCCAGCAGCCCTGAAGCCGGGAGCTACAATGAGCAGTTCTTC
.,once,TRBJ2-2,TRBV19,CASSLGLGANTGELFF,TGTGCCAGTAGTCTAGGGTTGGGCGCGAACACCGGGGAGCTGTTTTTT
.,.,TRBJ1-1,TRBV25-1,CASQTENTEAFF,TGTGCCAGCCAGACAGAGAACACTGAAGCTTTCTTT
.,few,TRBJ2-3,TRBV4-1,CASSQDERGSGTDTQYF,TGCGCCAGCAGCCAAGATGAGAGGGGTTCGGGCACAGATACGCAGTATTTT
.,.,TRBJ2-3,TRBV5-5,CASSSLTGRRGTDTQYF,TGTGCCAGCAGCTCCCTGACAGGAAGGAGAGGGACAGATACGCAGTATTTT
TRBD2,.,TRBJ2-5,TRBV19,CASSGLAGGPKETQYF,TGTGCCAGTAGTGGACTAGCGGGAGGGCCCAAGGAGACCCAGTACTTC
.,once,TRBJ1-2,TRBV18,CASSPRDIIYGYTF,TGTGCCAGCTCACCACGGGATATCATCTATGGCTACACCTTC
.,.,TRBJ1-1,TRBV4-1,CASSQERITEAFF,TGCGCCAGCAGCCAAGAGCGGATCACTGAAGCTTTCTTT
TRBD1,.,TRBJ1-2,TRBV29-1,CSVPGNRQGGSYGYTF,TGCAGCGTTCCCGGGAATCGACAGGGGGGCTCCTATGGCTACACCTTC
.,.,TRBJ1-1,TRBV2,CASSFGQNTEAFF,TGTGCCAGCAGCTTCGGACAAAACACTGAAGCTTTCTTT
TRBD2,.,TRBJ2-3,TRBV19,CATISGGAADTQYF,TGTGCCACTATTAGCGGGGGGGCCGCAGATACGCAGTATTTT
.,.,TRBJ2-1,TRBV6-5,CASSSAQQQQFF,TGTGCCAGCAGTTCCGCCCAACAACAGCAGTTCTTC